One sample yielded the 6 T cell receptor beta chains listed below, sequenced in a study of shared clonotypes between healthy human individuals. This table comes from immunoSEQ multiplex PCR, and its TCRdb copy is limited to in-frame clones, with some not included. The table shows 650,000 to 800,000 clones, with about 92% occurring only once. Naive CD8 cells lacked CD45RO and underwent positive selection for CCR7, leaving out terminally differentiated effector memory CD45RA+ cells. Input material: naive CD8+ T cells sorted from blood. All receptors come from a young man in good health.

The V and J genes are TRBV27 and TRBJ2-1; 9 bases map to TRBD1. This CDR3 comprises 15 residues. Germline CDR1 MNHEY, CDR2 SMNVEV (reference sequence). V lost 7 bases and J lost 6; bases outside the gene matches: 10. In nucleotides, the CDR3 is TGTGCCAGCATTACTCGGGACAGGGTACCCAATGAGCAGTTCTTC. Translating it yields CASITRDRVPNEQFF.

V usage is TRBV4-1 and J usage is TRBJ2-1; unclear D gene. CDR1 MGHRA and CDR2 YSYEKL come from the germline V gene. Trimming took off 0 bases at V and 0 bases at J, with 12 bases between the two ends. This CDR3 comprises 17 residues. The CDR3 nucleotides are TGCGCCAGCAGCCAAGATCCCGGACCCAGCTCCTACAATGAGCAGTTCTTC. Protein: CASSQDPGPSSYNEQFF.

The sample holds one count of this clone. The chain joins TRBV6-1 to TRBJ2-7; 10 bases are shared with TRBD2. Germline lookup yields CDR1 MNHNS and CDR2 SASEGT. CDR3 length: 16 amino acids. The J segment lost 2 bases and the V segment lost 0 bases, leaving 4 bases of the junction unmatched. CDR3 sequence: CASSEAVLAGTYEQYF. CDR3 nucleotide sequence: TGTGCCAGCAGTGAAGCGGTACTAGCGGGAACCTACGAGCAGTACTTC.

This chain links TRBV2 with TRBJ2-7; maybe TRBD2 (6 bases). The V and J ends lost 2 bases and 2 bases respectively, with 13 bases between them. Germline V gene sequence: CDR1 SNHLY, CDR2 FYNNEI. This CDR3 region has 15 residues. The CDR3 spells CASSERRGDAYEQYF. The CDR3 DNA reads TGTGCCAGCAGTGAACGTCGCGGGGACGCCTACGAGCAGTACTTC.

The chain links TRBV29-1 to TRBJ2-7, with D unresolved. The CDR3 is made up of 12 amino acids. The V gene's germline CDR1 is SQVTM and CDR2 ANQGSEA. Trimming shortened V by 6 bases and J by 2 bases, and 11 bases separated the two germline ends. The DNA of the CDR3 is TGCAGCGTAACTCAAAGACCCTACGAGCAGTACTTC. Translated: CSVTQRPYEQYF.

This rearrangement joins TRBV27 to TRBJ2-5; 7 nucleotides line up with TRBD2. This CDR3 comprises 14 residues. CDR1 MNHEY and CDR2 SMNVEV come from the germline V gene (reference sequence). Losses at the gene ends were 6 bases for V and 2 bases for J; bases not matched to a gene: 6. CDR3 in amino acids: CASSPLGGQETQYF. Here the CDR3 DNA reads TGTGCCAGCAGCCCTTTGGGGGGGCAAGAGACCCAGTACTTC.